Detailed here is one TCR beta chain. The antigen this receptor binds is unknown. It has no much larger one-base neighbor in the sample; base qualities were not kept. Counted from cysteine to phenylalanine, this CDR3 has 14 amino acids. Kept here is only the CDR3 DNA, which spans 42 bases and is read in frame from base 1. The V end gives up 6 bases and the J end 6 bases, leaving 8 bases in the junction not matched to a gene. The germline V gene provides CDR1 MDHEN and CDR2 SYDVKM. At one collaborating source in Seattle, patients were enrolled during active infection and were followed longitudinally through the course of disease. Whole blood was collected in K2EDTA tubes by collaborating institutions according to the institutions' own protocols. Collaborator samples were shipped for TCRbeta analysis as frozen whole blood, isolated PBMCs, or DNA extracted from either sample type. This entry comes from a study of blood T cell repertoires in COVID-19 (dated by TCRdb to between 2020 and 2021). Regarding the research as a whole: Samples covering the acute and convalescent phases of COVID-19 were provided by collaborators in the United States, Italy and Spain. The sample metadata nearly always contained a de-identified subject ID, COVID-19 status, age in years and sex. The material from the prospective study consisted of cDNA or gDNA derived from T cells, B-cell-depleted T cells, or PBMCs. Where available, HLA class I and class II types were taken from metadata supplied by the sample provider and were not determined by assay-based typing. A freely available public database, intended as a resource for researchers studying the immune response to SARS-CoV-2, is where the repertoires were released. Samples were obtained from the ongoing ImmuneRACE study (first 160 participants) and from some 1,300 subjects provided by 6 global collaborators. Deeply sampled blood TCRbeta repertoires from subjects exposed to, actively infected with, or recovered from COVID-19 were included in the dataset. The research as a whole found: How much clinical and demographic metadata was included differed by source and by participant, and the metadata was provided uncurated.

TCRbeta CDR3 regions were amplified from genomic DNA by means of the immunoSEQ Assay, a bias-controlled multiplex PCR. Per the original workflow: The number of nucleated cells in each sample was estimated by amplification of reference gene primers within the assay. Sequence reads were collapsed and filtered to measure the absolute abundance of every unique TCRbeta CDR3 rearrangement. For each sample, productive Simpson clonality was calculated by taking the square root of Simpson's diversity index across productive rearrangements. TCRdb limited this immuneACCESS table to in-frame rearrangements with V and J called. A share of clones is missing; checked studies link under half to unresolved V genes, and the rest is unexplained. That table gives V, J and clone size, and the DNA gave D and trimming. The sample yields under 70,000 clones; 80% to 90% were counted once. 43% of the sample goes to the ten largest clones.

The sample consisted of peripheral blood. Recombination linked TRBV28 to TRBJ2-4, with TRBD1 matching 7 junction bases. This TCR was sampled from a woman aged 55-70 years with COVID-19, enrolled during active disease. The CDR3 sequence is CASRAGQAGNIQYF. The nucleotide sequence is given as TGTGCCAGCAGGGCCGGACAGGCCGGAAACATTCAGTACTTC.